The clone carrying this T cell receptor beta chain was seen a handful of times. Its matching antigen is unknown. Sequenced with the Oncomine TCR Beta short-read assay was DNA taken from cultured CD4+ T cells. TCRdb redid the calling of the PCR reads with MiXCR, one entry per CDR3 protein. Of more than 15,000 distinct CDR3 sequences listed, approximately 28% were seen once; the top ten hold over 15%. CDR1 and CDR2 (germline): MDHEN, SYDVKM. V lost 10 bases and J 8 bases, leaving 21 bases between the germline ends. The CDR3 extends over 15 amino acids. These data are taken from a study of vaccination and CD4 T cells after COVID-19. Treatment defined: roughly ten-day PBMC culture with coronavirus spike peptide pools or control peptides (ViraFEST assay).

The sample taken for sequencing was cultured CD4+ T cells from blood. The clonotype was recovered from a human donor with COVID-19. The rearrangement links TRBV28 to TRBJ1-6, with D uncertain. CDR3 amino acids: CATGALGQDDSPLHF. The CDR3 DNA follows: TGTGCCACGGGCGCGTTAGGGCAGGACGATTCACCCCTCCACTTT.